These 26 T cell receptor beta chains were all obtained from the same sample, sequenced in a study of molecular identifiers for immune sequencing clone quantification. TCRdb recomputed calls from the PCR reads with MiXCR, one row per CDR3 protein. The table has 40,000 to 65,000 distinct CDR3 sequences, roughly 36% seen once. Sequenced material: naive CD8+ T cells from blood, with Jurkat cell RNA spiked in. Noted subset: FACS-sorted CD8+CD4-CCR7+CD45RA+ naive T cells. These TCRs come from a human donor in good health. Some libraries in this study had Jurkat cell RNA spiked in.

The rearrangement joins TRBV7-9 to TRBJ2-5; 8 nucleotides match TRBD2. The CDR3 has 15 residues. Germline V gives CDR1 SEHNR, CDR2 FQNEAQ (reference sequence). The J segment lost 3 bases and the V segment lost 4 bases, leaving 7 bases of the junction unmatched. The CDR3 region is CASSSPTAGEETQYF. In nucleotides, the CDR3 is TGTGCCAGCAGCTCCCCCACAGCGGGAGAAGAGACCCAGTACTTC.

In its sample, this clonotype ranks as medium-sized. The CDR3 DNA reads TGTGCCAGCAGCCAAGATCTAGGACGGTCCTACGAGCAGTACTTC. Encoded protein: CASSQDLGRSYEQYF. The chain joins TRBV14 to TRBJ2-7; D gene unclear. V was shortened by 0 bases and J by 1 base, with 10 bases between the two germline ends. Germline CDR1 SGHDN, CDR2 FVKESK. CDR3 length: 15 amino acids.

On this clonotype: At one boundary the junction diverges from the germline segment, which might be a read error. This chain uses TRBV6-2 or TRBV6-3 with TRBJ2-7, with TRBD1 matching 12 bases. Germline CDR1 reads MNHEY; CDR2 reads SVGEGT. The CDR3 is 14 amino acids. CDR3 nucleotide sequence: TGTGCCAGCAGTTACACCGGGACAGGGGGCGAGCAGGACTTC. Protein product: CASSYTGTGGEQDF.

The chain has TRBV24-1 and TRBJ2-2, with unresolved D. V was cut by 10 bases and J by 3 bases, with 5 bases left in between. CDR3 length equals 11 residues. Germline V gene sequence: CDR1 KGHDR, CDR2 SFDVKD. The CDR3 region is CATEDTGELFF. CDR3 coding DNA: TGTGCCACAGAAGACACCGGGGAGCTGTTTTTT.

The CDR3 DNA reads as TGTGCCAGCAGCCCGTATTGGGGCAATCAGCCCCAGCATTTT. The encoded protein is CASSPYWGNQPQHF. The rearrangement uses TRBV5-6 and TRBJ1-5; D unresolved. The CDR3 consists of 14 residues. Germline lookup yields CDR1 SGHDT and CDR2 YYEEEE. V shed 4 bases and J shed 2 bases, with 10 bases lying between them.

This clonotype has ten or more counts. This chain links TRBV28 with TRBJ2-7; D might be TRBD2 (6 bases). The ends were cut back, 11 bases at V and 4 bases at J, with 15 bases in the middle. This CDR3 contains 12 residues. The germline gives CDR1 MDHEN, CDR2 SYDVKM. The CDR3 loop reads CAHLTSSYEQYF. CDR3 DNA: TGTGCCCACCTGACTAGTTCGTACGAGCAGTACTTC.

The chain is built from TRBV27 and TRBJ2-3, with D hard to call. The ends were cut back, 3 bases at V and 6 bases at J, with 7 bases in the middle. The CDR3 has 12 residues. Germline CDR1 is MNHEY and CDR2 is SMNVEV (reference sequence). Here the CDR3 DNA reads TGTGCCAGCAGTTTTAGCAGTGATACGCAGTATTTT. Translation: CASSFSSDTQYF.

This chain joins TRBV28 and TRBJ2-7, with TRBD1 matching over 7 bases. The CDR3 is made up of 12 amino acids. CDR1 is MDHEN, CDR2 SYDVKM, per germline. Trimming removed 7 bases from V and 4 bases from J; junction bases left unmatched: 4. The DNA of the CDR3 is TGTGCCAGCACCGAGACAGGGTACGAGCAGTACTTC. Its translation is CASTETGYEQYF.

This clonotype was found many times. The rearrangement links TRBV28 to TRBJ2-3; D uncertain. V was clipped by 6 bases and J by 2 bases, with 12 bases between them. Germline V gene sequence: CDR1 MDHEN, CDR2 SYDVKM. CDR3 length: 14 amino acids. The CDR3 sequence is CASSDDSNTDTQYF. CDR3 nucleotides: TGTGCCAGCAGCGACGACTCGAACACAGATACGCAGTATTTT.

This clonotype was seen many times. V gene TRBV6-2 or TRBV6-3 combines with J gene TRBJ1-5, with TRBD1 matching over 7 bases. V lost 6 bases, J lost 6 bases, and 5 bases stayed unmatched. Germline CDR1 and CDR2: MNHEY and SVGEGT. The CDR3 spans 13 residues. The CDR3 DNA follows: TGTGCCAGCAGGGACAGGACGGGTCAGCCCCAGCATTTT. Translated: CASRDRTGQPQHF.

This clonotype was recorded many times. The gene calls are TRBV2 and TRBJ2-5, with D unresolved. This CDR3 has 13 residues. Per the germline V gene, CDR1 is SNHLY and CDR2 is FYNNEI. V was cut by 7 bases and J by 5 bases, with 14 bases left in between. The CDR3 region is CASKRPDGETQYF. CDR3 sequence (DNA): TGTGCCAGCAAAAGGCCCGACGGGGAGACCCAGTACTTC.

As to this clonotype: The junction departs from germline at one end; a sequencing error may be responsible. The chain employs TRBV5-5 and TRBJ2-7; D may be TRBD1 or TRBD2 (5 bases each). In germline, CDR1 is SGHKS, CDR2 YYEKEE (reference sequence). This CDR3 is built from 14 residues. The chain's CDR3 is CARSLGDGSYEQYF. Here the CDR3 DNA reads TGTGCCCGCAGCTTGGGGGACGGGTCCTACGAGCAGTACTTC.

This chain links TRBV7-8 with TRBJ2-1; 8 bases match TRBD2. CDR3 length: 15 amino acids. The trim removed 8 bases at V and 8 bases at J, leaving 14 bases unmatched. Germline assignment: CDR1 SGHVS and CDR2 FQNEAQ. The CDR3 here is CASGPRVAGKYEQFF. The CDR3 nucleotides read TGTGCCAGCGGCCCCCGGGTAGCGGGAAAATATGAGCAGTTCTTC. The full variable domain, with the rest looked up from reference TRBV7-8 and TRBJ2-1, is GAGVSQSPRYKVAKRGQDVALRCDPISGHVSLFWYQQALGQGPEFLTYFQNEAQLDKSGLPSDRFFAERPEGSVSTLKIQRTQQEDSAVYLCASGPRVAGKYEQFFGPGTRLTVL.

The chain links TRBV6-5 to TRBJ1-5, with D possibly matching TRBD1 (6 bases). The CDR3 is 13 residues long. Germline V lookup: CDR1 MNHEY, CDR2 SVGAGI. Deletions cut 5 bases from V and 4 bases from J, with 9 bases between. The DNA of the CDR3 is TGTGCCAGCAGTGCCAGGGGTAATCAGCCCCAGCATTTT. It encodes CASSARGNQPQHF.

J is TRBJ2-2 and V is TRBV12-3 or TRBV12-4; TRBD1 matches 9 bases. This CDR3 contains 17 residues. The trim removed 4 bases at V and 4 bases at J, leaving 10 bases unmatched. CDR3 sequence reads: CASSSSQGAHGTGELFF. The CDR3 DNA follows: TGTGCCAGCAGTTCCTCACAGGGGGCGCACGGCACCGGGGAGCTGTTTTTT.

A note on this clonotype: This may be a read error: a much more frequent sequence differs by one nucleotide. The gene calls are TRBV25-1 and TRBJ2-7; D is unclear. The V end was cut by 5 bases, the J end by 4 bases, with 6 bases between. Germline loops: CDR1 MGHDK, CDR2 SYGVNS. This CDR3 has 11 amino acids. In nucleotides, the CDR3 is TGTGCCAGCAGTATTCAATACGAGCAGTACTTC. It is translated as CASSIQYEQYF.

This clonotype has only a few counts. The chain recombines TRBV6-6 with TRBJ2-4; D is undetermined. With 5 bases removed from V and 0 bases from J, the gap between germline ends came to 11 bases. The CDR3 sequence is 15 residues long. In germline, CDR1 is MNHNY, CDR2 SVGAGI (reference sequence). The CDR3 DNA is TGTGCCAGCAGTCCTCCAGGAGAAGCCAAAAACATTCAGTACTTC. Translating it yields CASSPPGEAKNIQYF.

This clonotype appeared many times. The genes are TRBV28 and TRBJ2-7; 9 bases are shared with TRBD2. V lost 3 bases and J lost 2; bases outside the gene matches: 2. CDR3 size: 14 residues. Germline CDR1 and CDR2: MDHEN and SYDVKM. In DNA, the CDR3 is TGTGCCAGCAGTTTTCTAGCGGGGCCCTACGAGCAGTACTTC. Translating it yields CASSFLAGPYEQYF.

This clonotype was found a few times. The chain employs TRBV5-1 and TRBJ2-2; TRBD2 matches at 7 bases. With 5 bases clipped from V and 3 bases from J, the junction kept 4 bases outside the gene matches. CDR1 and CDR2 (germline): SGHRS, YFSETQ. This CDR3 has 14 amino acids. Here the CDR3 DNA reads TGCGCCAGCAGGGGCGGGGGTTACACCGGGGAGCTGTTTTTT. Translated, it gives CASRGGGYTGELFF.

This clonotype was seen ten or more times. The chain recombines TRBV20-1 with TRBJ2-7; TRBD2 is a possible D gene (6 bases). The CDR3 is made up of 13 amino acids. CDR1 and CDR2 (germline): DFQATT, SNEGSKA (reference sequence). The V end was cut by 5 bases, the J end by 0 bases, with 11 bases between. CDR3 DNA sequence: TGCAGTGCTCCCGACGGGAGCTCCTACGAGCAGTACTTC. It is translated as CSAPDGSSYEQYF.

V and J are TRBV27 and TRBJ1-5; a weak D match, TRBD1 (5 bases). The CDR3 has 15 amino acids. Germline CDR1 and CDR2: MNHEY and SMNVEV (reference sequence). The V end was cut by 0 bases, the J end by 8 bases, with 14 bases between. Here the CDR3 reads CASSLSWGVREPQHF. In nucleotides, the CDR3 is TGTGCCAGCAGTTTATCGTGGGGCGTCAGGGAGCCCCAGCATTTT.

J is TRBJ2-7 and V is TRBV5-1; perhaps TRBD1 as D (6 bases). This CDR3 spans 13 amino acids. Germline V lookup: CDR1 SGHRS, CDR2 YFSETQ. Trimming shortened V by 1 base and J by 7 bases, and 12 bases separated the two germline ends. The CDR3 here is CASSLTGYGEQYF. Written as DNA, the CDR3 is TGCGCCAGCAGCTTGACAGGGTACGGAGAGCAGTACTTC.

On this clonotype: This sequence may be a read error, since a much larger clone differs from it by one base. The gene calls are TRBV5-6 and TRBJ2-7; possibly TRBD2 for D (6 bases). CDR1 and CDR2 from the germline V gene are SGHDT and YYEEEE. This CDR3 contains 14 residues. The CDR3 DNA is TGTGCCTGCAGCCTCGTGGTTAGCGGTTACGAGCAGTACTTC. Protein sequence: CACSLVVSGYEQYF.

Comment on this clonotype: It is likely a read error, because the conserved phenylalanine at the end of the CDR3 is missing. It is unclear where the CDR3 begins or ends on the DNA, so no DNA is shown, and the CDR3 is as TCRdb lists it. The chain links TRBV29-1 to TRBJ2-2. Looked up from germline, CDR1 is SQVTM and CDR2 is ANQGSEA. The CDR3 totals 11 residues, both ends included. CDR3 in amino acids: CSVVNTGELIS.

This clonotype is medium-sized by share. The CDR3 DNA follows: TGTGCCAGCAGTCCAGGGGGCTTGTTCAGTCCCTATGGCTACACCTTC. It is translated as CASSPGGLFSPYGYTF. V usage is TRBV7-8 and J usage is TRBJ1-2; TRBD1 agrees at 8 bases. The CDR3 is 16 residues long. Germline CDR1 and CDR2: SGHVS and FQNEAQ. Losses at the gene ends were 6 bases for V and 4 bases for J; bases not matched to a gene: 13.

V usage is TRBV28 and J usage is TRBJ1-2, with TRBD1 as a possible D gene (6 bases). Per germline, CDR1 MDHEN and CDR2 SYDVKM. This CDR3 is 19 amino acids long. V was cut by 10 bases and J by 0 bases, with 30 bases left in between. The CDR3 protein is CATTPLPVAGTRPNYGYTF. The CDR3 DNA sequence: TGTGCCACCACCCCCTTGCCGGTCGCCGGGACACGTCCTAACTATGGCTACACCTTC.